This TCR beta chain derives from a study of blood T cells in healthy people across ages. Study conclusions and caveats: The study could not conclusively compare naive and antigen-experienced cells, given its unsorted PBMCs. Strong correlation existed between TCR beta diversity and naive T cell percentage.

Primers used in a second PCR of about 7 to 12 cycles were a sample-barcoded 5' primer and a J-beta primer mix. TCRdb reprocessed the 5' RACE reads with MiXCR, giving one entry per CDR3 protein. The data hold approximately 800,000 distinct CDR3 sequences, with approximately 55% observed a single time. Points on this clonotype: Its antigen is currently unknown.

V trimming: 4 bases; J trimming: 2 bases; junction bases outside the gene matches: 5. Germline assignment: CDR1 DFQATT and CDR2 SNEGSKA (reference sequence). CDR3 size: 15 residues. Donation came from healthy Caucasian individuals in Russia who were aged about 6 to 90. The receptor was isolated from an older man in good health. The sample was blood. J is TRBJ2-1 and V is TRBV20-1, with TRBD2 identical over 10 bases. For the CDR3, the DNA is TGCAGTGCTATACCTACTAGCGGGGCCTACAATGAGCAGTTCTTC. It encodes CSAIPTSGAYNEQFF.